This T cell receptor (beta chain) was captured in a study of OX40 agonist ivuxolimab in advanced cancers. Study at large: Three patients, one with hepatocellular carcinoma and two with cutaneous melanoma, achieved partial responses.

Germline V gives CDR1 WNHNN, CDR2 SYGVQD (reference sequence). The CDR3 covers 14 residues. V lost 6 bases and J lost 3; bases outside the gene matches: 8. Worth noting for this clone: What it binds is not known.

Assay used: immunoSEQ multiplex PCR; TCRdb lists only in-frame clones, some missing. This table has 60,000 to 75,000 clones, about 83% appearing once. Notes on the study in general: Patients who responded partially at 0.1-3.0 mg/kg showed clonal expansion ranking among the lowest. Normalized expansion of T-cell clones was also low for some nonresponders.

Prior autoimmune disease or systemic immunosuppression barred patients. The sequence was obtained from an adult with an advanced solid tumor such as melanoma, head and neck, liver or kidney cancer. This chain joins TRBV10-1 and TRBJ2-7, with 7 nucleotides matching TRBD2. The material sequenced was CD4+ or CD8+ T cells sorted from blood, taken in a trial of the OX40 agonist ivuxolimab. CDR3: CASSVVRGSYEQYF. CDR3 DNA sequence: TGCGCCAGCAGCGTTGTCCGCGGGAGCTACGAGCAGTACTTC.